This entry lists 26 T cell receptor beta chains sequenced from one sample in a study of blood T cell repertoires in COVID-19. The protocol was immunoSEQ multiplex PCR, while the TCRdb copy is restricted to in-frame clones and leaves out a portion. This table holds 350,000 to 450,000 clones, 80% to 90% found once. The specimen sequenced was peripheral blood. Receptor source: a woman aged 60-75 years with COVID-19, enrolled during active disease.

V gene TRBV21-1 combines with J gene TRBJ1-4; TRBD1 is the table's D call, not checked against the DNA. TRBV21-1 is given as a pseudogene. The CDR3 consists of 16 residues. The CDR3 DNA reads TGTGCCAGCAGCACGGGACAGGGTACGCCTAATGAAAAACTGTTTTTT. Its translation: CASSTGQGTPNEKLFF.

The chain has TRBV18 and TRBJ1-5; 8 nucleotides line up with TRBD1. In germline, CDR1 is KGHSH, CDR2 LQKENI. V gave up 3 bases and J gave up 4 bases; unmatched junction bases: 2. This CDR3 has 14 residues. CDR3 sequence reads: CASSPNRGNQPQHF. The CDR3 nucleotides read TGTGCCAGCTCACCGAACAGGGGGAATCAGCCCCAGCATTTT.

The rearrangement joins TRBV9 to TRBJ1-2; no clear D gene. The CDR3 loop spans 14 amino acids. Germline V lookup: CDR1 SGDLS, CDR2 YYNGEE. Trimming pared 0 bases from V and 0 bases from J, leaving 6 bases between. CDR3 amino acids: CASSVGQANYGYTF. The CDR3 bases are TGTGCCAGCAGCGTAGGACAAGCTAACTATGGCTACACCTTC.

The gene calls are TRBV9 and TRBJ2-7, with 7 positions matching TRBD1. Trimming cost V 3 bases and J 8 bases; bases outside gene matches: 14. Germline values: CDR1 SGDLS, CDR2 YYNGEE. The CDR3 is 15 amino acids. In DNA, the CDR3 is TGTGCCAGCAGCGACCCCGGGACAGTCAATTCGAAGCAGTACTTC. It encodes CASSDPGTVNSKQYF.

The V gene is TRBV7-3, the J gene TRBJ2-5, with 9 bases identical to TRBD2. Germline CDR1 and CDR2: SGHTA and FQGTGA. The CDR3 consists of 15 residues. J lost 7 bases, V lost 5 bases, and 11 bases had no gene match. The CDR3 nucleotides read TGTGCCAGCAGCCCCGTGAGCGGGGGGAGCCGGACCCAGTACTTC. It codes for CASSPVSGGSRTQYF. Together with reference TRBV7-3 and TRBJ2-5, the CDR3 gives the full variable domain: GAGVSQTPSNKVTEKGKYVELRCDPISGHTALYWYRQSLGQGPEFLIYFQGTGAADDSGLPNDRFFAVRPEGSVSTLKIQRTERGDSAVYLCASSPVSGGSRTQYFGPGTRLLVL.

The V and J genes are TRBV6-6 and TRBJ2-1, with 10 bases lining up with TRBD1. V was clipped by 6 bases and J by 8 bases; unmatched bases: 7. The CDR3 spans 14 residues. Germline CDR1 reads MNHNY; CDR2 reads SVGAGI (reference sequence). The CDR3, as DNA: TGTGCCAGCAGAACCGGGACAGGGGCTTATGAGCAGTTCTTC. This sequence encodes CASRTGTGAYEQFF.

This clone was picked up one time. V is TRBV4-3 and J is TRBJ1-2; D is undetermined. Germline V lookup: CDR1 LGHNA, CDR2 YSLEER. CDR3 length: 17 residues. V gave up 0 bases and J gave up 2 bases, with 16 bases separating them. The CDR3 nucleotides read TGCGCCAGCAGCCAAGAAATGTGGGAGGTACCCAACTATGGCTACACCTTC. This sequence encodes CASSQEMWEVPNYGYTF.

This chain uses TRBV5-6 with TRBJ1-2; TRBD1 agrees at 7 bases. The germline CDR1 and CDR2 sequences are SGHDT and YYEEEE. CDR3 length: 16 amino acids. V shed 0 bases and J 0 bases; nucleotides not matched to a gene: 5. The chain's CDR3 is CASSLVPGQSNYGYTF. DNA of the CDR3: TGTGCCAGCAGCTTGGTTCCGGGACAGTCTAACTATGGCTACACCTTC.

The rearrangement uses TRBV5-6 and TRBJ1-1; D is perhaps TRBD1 (6 bases). V lost 0 bases to trimming and J lost 0 bases, with 18 bases between them. This CDR3 contains 18 residues. Germline-derived CDR1 and CDR2 are SGHDT and YYEEEE. CDR3 DNA: TGTGCCAGCAGCTTGGTTATGGCAGGGGTTGACATGAACACTGAAGCTTTCTTT. Amino acids: CASSLVMAGVDMNTEAFF.

This clone came up a few times. The gene calls are TRBV4-1 and TRBJ2-3; 9 nucleotides line up with TRBD2. Trimming at V came to 1 base and at J to 1 base, leaving 3 bases not matched to a gene. Germline V lookup: CDR1 MGHRA, CDR2 YSYEKL. The CDR3 covers 16 residues. DNA of the CDR3: TGCGCCAGCAGCCAAGGTCGCGGGGGGGGCACAGATACGCAGTATTTT. Its translation: CASSQGRGGGTDTQYF.

The chain combines TRBV4-2 with TRBJ1-5; D is unclear. V lost 0 bases and J lost 4, with 10 bases in between. This CDR3 region has 15 residues. Germline V gene lookup returns CDR1 LGHNA and CDR2 YNFKEQ. Here the CDR3 DNA reads TGTGCCAGCAGCCAAGAGATTGGCAGAAATCAGCCCCAGCATTTT. It encodes CASSQEIGRNQPQHF.

This chain links TRBV5-1 with TRBJ2-7; 7 bases fit TRBD1. Germline V gene lookup returns CDR1 SGHRS and CDR2 YFSETQ. CDR3 length equals 14 residues. The J segment lost 5 bases and the V segment lost 7 bases, leaving 12 bases of the junction unmatched. The CDR3 sequence: CASCRGTVADEQYF. The CDR3 region has the DNA TGCGCCAGCTGTAGGGGGACAGTGGCAGACGAGCAGTACTTC.

The chain joins TRBV9 to TRBJ2-7; TRBD2 matches at 9 bases. This CDR3 has 15 amino acids. Germline V CDR1 and CDR2: SGDLS, YYNGEE. V shed 1 base and J 4 bases; nucleotides not matched to a gene: 6. Written as DNA, the CDR3 is TGTGCCAGCAGCGTAAATCCTAGCGGGGCTTACGAGCAGTACTTC. As protein: CASSVNPSGAYEQYF.

The chain recombines TRBV28 with TRBJ1-1, with D unclear. This CDR3 region has 12 residues. V lost 6 bases and J 8 bases, leaving 13 bases between the germline ends. Germline V gene lookup returns CDR1 MDHEN and CDR2 SYDVKM. For the CDR3, the DNA is TGTGCCAGCAGCCAAAGTAGCCGAGAAGCTTTCTTT. It specifies CASSQSSREAFF.

The chain has TRBV7-9 and TRBJ2-3; 9 bases agree with TRBD1. V trimming: 1 base; J trimming: 2 bases; junction bases outside the gene matches: 1. Looked up from germline, CDR1 is SEHNR and CDR2 is FQNEAQ (reference sequence). This CDR3 contains 15 residues. CDR3 DNA sequence: TGTGCCAGCAGCTTAGGACAGGGGGTCACAGATACGCAGTATTTT. It is translated as CASSLGQGVTDTQYF.

The CDR3 DNA sequence: TGCGCCAGCAGCCGCGGGACCACCGGGGAGCTGTTTTTT. Its protein product is CASSRGTTGELFF. This sequence joins TRBV4-1 and TRBJ2-2; the D gene is possibly TRBD2 (6 bases). Trimming took 4 bases from V and 4 from J, leaving 7 bases between them. From germline, CDR1 is MGHRA and CDR2 YSYEKL. This CDR3 contains 13 residues.

The chain recombines TRBV9 with TRBJ2-5, with D possibly matching TRBD1 (6 bases). This CDR3 has 15 residues. V was shortened by 0 bases and J by 5 bases, with 14 bases between the two germline ends. The germline gives CDR1 SGDLS, CDR2 YYNGEE. The CDR3 here is CASSVALGARETQYF. DNA for the CDR3: TGTGCCAGCAGCGTAGCTTTGGGGGCTAGGGAGACCCAGTACTTC.

The chain employs TRBV19 and TRBJ2-1; 7 bases align to TRBD1. After removal of 5 bases from V and 2 bases from J, the junction contained 9 bases not matched to a gene. Germline CDR1 reads LNHDA; CDR2 reads SQIVND (reference sequence). This CDR3 is built from 16 residues. The CDR3 sequence: CASSPKGQFPYNEQFF. The CDR3 DNA sequence: TGTGCCAGTAGTCCAAAGGGACAGTTTCCCTACAATGAGCAGTTCTTC.

This chain connects TRBV11-3 to TRBJ1-2, with 8 bases lining up with TRBD1. CDR1 is SGHNT, CDR2 YENEEA, per germline. The CDR3 extends over 13 amino acids. Unmatched junction bases numbered 3, after V lost 3 bases and J lost 6 bases. DNA for the CDR3: TGTGCCAGCAGCTTCAGGGGGCCGGATGGCTACACCTTC. This translates into CASSFRGPDGYTF.

V and J are TRBV5-1 and TRBJ2-7; 7 bases align to TRBD1. The CDR3 sequence is 15 residues long. Germline V gene data show CDR1 as SGHRS and CDR2 as YFSETQ. The V gene end was trimmed by 0 bases and the J gene end by 6 bases; junction bases not matched to a gene: 9. In DNA, the CDR3 is TGCGCCAGCAGCTTGGTACAGGGGCTAGAGGGCGAGCAGTACTTC. As protein: CASSLVQGLEGEQYF.

The J gene is TRBJ2-7, the V gene TRBV27; the D is unclear. V gave up 4 bases and J gave up 1 base, with 8 bases separating them. The CDR3 runs 13 residues. Looked up from germline, CDR1 is MNHEY and CDR2 is SMNVEV (reference sequence). The CDR3 loop is CASSSRLSYEQYF. The CDR3, as DNA: TGTGCCAGCAGTTCCAGGCTTTCCTACGAGCAGTACTTC.

The rearrangement uses TRBV27 and TRBJ2-7, with D possibly TRBD2 on 5 matching bases. Germline values: CDR1 MNHEY, CDR2 SMNVEV (reference sequence). This CDR3 contains 15 residues. V dropped 5 bases and J dropped 6 bases, with 20 bases sitting between them. This chain's CDR3 is CASSGVGVGQREQYF. For the CDR3, the DNA is TGTGCCAGCAGTGGAGTGGGAGTAGGGCAACGCGAGCAGTACTTC.

The chain couples TRBV7-9 to TRBJ2-3; a weak D match, TRBD2 (5 bases). The germline CDR1 and CDR2 sequences are SEHNR and FQNEAQ (reference sequence). Trimming removed 8 bases at V and 4 bases at J, with 19 bases between. This CDR3 has 15 amino acids. CDR3 coding DNA: TGTGCCAGCCGAGAGGGCGCGAAGGAGGCAGATACGCAGTATTTT. This codes for CASREGAKEADTQYF.

The rearrangement joins TRBV6-5 to TRBJ1-1; a possible D gene is TRBD1 (6 bases). The V gene lost 0 bases and the J gene lost 6 bases, with 11 bases spanning the gap. The germline gives CDR1 MNHEY, CDR2 SVGAGI. This CDR3 region has 14 residues. This CDR3 reads CASSYSGQSPEAFF. The CDR3 DNA reads TGTGCCAGCAGTTACTCAGGACAGTCCCCTGAAGCTTTCTTT.

This chain uses TRBV19 with TRBJ2-7; a possible D gene is TRBD1 (5 bases). Trimming shortened V by 5 bases and J by 3 bases, and 11 bases separated the two germline ends. The CDR3 has 13 amino acids. Germline assignment: CDR1 LNHDA and CDR2 SQIVND (reference sequence). The CDR3 reads CASSPRTFYEQYF. CDR3 nucleotides: TGTGCCAGTAGTCCTCGGACATTCTACGAGCAGTACTTC.

This clone was seen only a few times. The chain joins TRBV19 to TRBJ1-6, with 9 positions matching TRBD1. Looked up from germline, CDR1 is LNHDA and CDR2 is SQIVND (reference sequence). V lost 5 bases, J lost 5 bases, and 10 bases stayed unmatched. CDR3 length: 17 residues. This CDR3 is CASSPLQGASDNSPLHF. CDR3 DNA sequence: TGTGCCAGTAGTCCGCTACAGGGGGCCTCTGATAATTCACCCCTCCACTTT.